This T cell receptor (beta chain) was identified during a study of hypomethylating agent response in myelodysplastic syndrome. Study summary: Four or five patients were non-responders, while roughly six showed complete response or hematologic improvement. Findings and caveats of the study: Lack of age-matching between healthy donors and MDS patients could bias comparison.

The repertoire was sequenced with immunoSEQ multiplex PCR; TCRdb's copy has only in-frame clones and lacks some. The sample lists several thousand clones, roughly nine tenths occurring once. V was cut by 8 bases and J by 1 base, with 8 bases left in between. This CDR3 is 12 amino acids long. Germline loops: CDR1 WSHSY, CDR2 SAAADI. The sample holds one count of this clone. Antigen: not known. The clonotype comes from a human donor with myelodysplastic syndrome. The rearrangement links TRBV10-2 to TRBJ1-1; D gene uncertain. Sequenced material: bone marrow, taken before or after starting hypomethylating agent treatment for myelodysplastic syndrome (not recorded which). The chain's CDR3 is CASGYGNTEAFF. CDR3 sequence (DNA): TGCGCCAGCGGCTACGGGAACACTGAAGCTTTCTTT.